This section outlines one T cell receptor beta chain sequence together with its context. The method was immunoSEQ multiplex PCR; TCRdb's version includes in-frame clones alone and lacks a portion of them. The sample carries approximately 2.1 million clones, approximately 95% recorded once. This sample stems from a study of shared clonotypes between healthy human individuals. It was into CD45RA+ naive and CD45RA-negative memory subsets that the CD4+ cells were split. V shed 2 bases and J shed 5 bases, with 15 bases lying between them. The germline V gene encodes CDR1 SGHNT and CDR2 YENEEA. The CDR3 is 15 residues long.

The receptor comes from a man in his late teens or twenties in good health. Some clones in this sample may be carry-over from other donors' samples. The material sequenced was naive CD4+ T cells from PBMCs. Subset given: CD45RA+ positively selected. J is TRBJ1-2 and V is TRBV11-3; D not certain. The CDR3 sequence is CASSLKKRVRYGYTF. The CDR3 DNA reads as TGTGCCAGCAGCTTAAAAAAAAGGGTAAGATATGGCTACACCTTC.